These 9 T cell receptor beta chains came from one sample sequenced in a study of blood T cell repertoires in COVID-19. Profiled with immunoSEQ multiplex PCR; TCRdb holds only in-frame clones, not every one. The sample shows fewer than 300,000 clones, about 91% of them seen only once. Sequencing was carried out using peripheral blood. These receptors originate from a person aged 18 to 35 with COVID-19, enrolled during active disease.

This clone was detected once. The chain combines TRBV27 with TRBJ2-1, with 10 bases lining up with TRBD2. CDR1 and CDR2 (germline): MNHEY, SMNVEV (reference sequence). CDR3 length: 17 amino acids. V shed 4 bases, J shed 2 bases, and the junction held 8 bases outside the gene matches. The CDR3 nucleotides read TGTGCCAGCAGTTCCAAGGGACTAGCGTTCGCCTACAATGAGCAGTTCTTC. Protein: CASSSKGLAFAYNEQFF.

J is TRBJ2-2 and V is TRBV6-5; weak D call: TRBD1 (6 bases). Germline values: CDR1 MNHEY, CDR2 SVGAGI. The CDR3 sequence is 15 residues long. The V end lost 10 bases, the J end lost 0 bases, and 15 bases lay between the germline ends. CDR3 residues: CATRTASSNTGELFF. The CDR3 DNA follows: TGTGCCACCCGGACAGCGTCTTCGAACACCGGGGAGCTGTTTTTT.

The chain has TRBV7-2 and TRBJ2-3; TRBD2 aligns across 7 bases. The CDR3 is 14 amino acids. Germline values: CDR1 SGHTA, CDR2 FQGNSA. V shed 5 bases, J shed 2 bases, and the junction held 4 bases outside the gene matches. The CDR3 coding sequence is TGTGCCAGCAGCCAGCGGGACCACACAGATACGCAGTATTTT. This encodes CASSQRDHTDTQYF.

The chain has TRBV30 and TRBJ1-5; D remains unclear. There are 13 residues in the CDR3. V lost 0 bases, J lost 3 bases, and 6 bases lay in between. Germline CDR1 reads GTSNPN; CDR2 reads SVGIG (reference sequence). The CDR3 DNA follows: TGTGCCTGGAGTGTGGAGATCAATCAGCCCCAGCATTTT. Translating gives CAWSVEINQPQHF. Full variable domain (remainder filled in from reference TRBV30 and TRBJ1-5): SQTIHQWPATLVQPVGSPLSLECTVEGTSNPNLYWYRQAAGRGLQLLFYSVGIGQISSEVPQNLSASRPQDRQFILSSKKLLLSDSGFYLCAWSVEINQPQHFGDGTRLSIL.

This chain links TRBV28 with TRBJ2-1; 11 bases agree with TRBD2. The CDR3 is 14 residues long. Germline CDR1 and CDR2: MDHEN and SYDVKM. With V trimmed by 5 bases and J by 8 bases, 5 bases remained unmatched. The CDR3 DNA is TGTGCCAGCAGTCGTCGGACTAGCGGGTATGAGCAGTTCTTC. It specifies CASSRRTSGYEQFF.

Note on this clone: Germline is not matched at one junction end, which may reflect a read error. The rearrangement links TRBV5-1 to TRBJ2-5; 9 nucleotides line up with TRBD1. CDR1 SGHRS and CDR2 YFSETQ come from the germline V gene. This CDR3 spans 21 amino acids. The CDR3 sequence is CASTLKDWDRETTSLRETQYF. For the CDR3, the DNA is TGCGCCAGCACCTTGAAGGATTGGGACAGGGAAACAACTAGTCTCCGGGAGACCCAGTACTTC.

The V call is TRBV6-2 or TRBV6-3, the J call TRBJ1-5, with D tentatively TRBD1 (5 bases). This CDR3 is 14 amino acids long. Germline CDR1 MNHEY, CDR2 SVGEGT. The V gene lost 1 base and the J gene lost 6 bases, with 10 bases spanning the gap. The CDR3 spells CASSYYQGGQPQHF. In nucleotides, the CDR3 is TGTGCCAGCAGTTACTACCAGGGTGGTCAGCCCCAGCATTTT.

The J gene is TRBJ1-4, the V gene TRBV7-2; TRBD1 matches 10 bases. The CDR3 sequence is 15 residues long. The V and J ends lost 4 bases and 5 bases, in that order; junction bases with no gene match: 4. Germline values: CDR1 SGHTA, CDR2 FQGNSA. CDR3 sequence: CASSSMGQGNEKLFF. In DNA, the CDR3 is TGTGCCAGCAGCTCCATGGGACAGGGGAATGAAAAACTGTTTTTT. The whole variable domain, remainder taken from reference TRBV7-2 and TRBJ1-4, is GAGVSQSPSNKVTEKGKDVELRCDPISGHTALYWYRQSLGQGLEFLIYFQGNSAPDKSGLPSDRFSAERTGGSVSTLTIQRTQQEDSAVYLCASSSMGQGNEKLFFGSGTQLSVL.

The chain links TRBV18 to TRBJ1-2; TRBD1 aligns across 8 bases. V trimming: 3 bases; J trimming: 2 bases; junction bases outside the gene matches: 5. CDR1 KGHSH and CDR2 LQKENI come from the germline V gene. CDR3 size: 15 residues. The CDR3 DNA reads as TGTGCCAGCTCACCGACGACAGGGGAAAACTATGGCTACACCTTC. It codes for CASSPTTGENYGYTF.